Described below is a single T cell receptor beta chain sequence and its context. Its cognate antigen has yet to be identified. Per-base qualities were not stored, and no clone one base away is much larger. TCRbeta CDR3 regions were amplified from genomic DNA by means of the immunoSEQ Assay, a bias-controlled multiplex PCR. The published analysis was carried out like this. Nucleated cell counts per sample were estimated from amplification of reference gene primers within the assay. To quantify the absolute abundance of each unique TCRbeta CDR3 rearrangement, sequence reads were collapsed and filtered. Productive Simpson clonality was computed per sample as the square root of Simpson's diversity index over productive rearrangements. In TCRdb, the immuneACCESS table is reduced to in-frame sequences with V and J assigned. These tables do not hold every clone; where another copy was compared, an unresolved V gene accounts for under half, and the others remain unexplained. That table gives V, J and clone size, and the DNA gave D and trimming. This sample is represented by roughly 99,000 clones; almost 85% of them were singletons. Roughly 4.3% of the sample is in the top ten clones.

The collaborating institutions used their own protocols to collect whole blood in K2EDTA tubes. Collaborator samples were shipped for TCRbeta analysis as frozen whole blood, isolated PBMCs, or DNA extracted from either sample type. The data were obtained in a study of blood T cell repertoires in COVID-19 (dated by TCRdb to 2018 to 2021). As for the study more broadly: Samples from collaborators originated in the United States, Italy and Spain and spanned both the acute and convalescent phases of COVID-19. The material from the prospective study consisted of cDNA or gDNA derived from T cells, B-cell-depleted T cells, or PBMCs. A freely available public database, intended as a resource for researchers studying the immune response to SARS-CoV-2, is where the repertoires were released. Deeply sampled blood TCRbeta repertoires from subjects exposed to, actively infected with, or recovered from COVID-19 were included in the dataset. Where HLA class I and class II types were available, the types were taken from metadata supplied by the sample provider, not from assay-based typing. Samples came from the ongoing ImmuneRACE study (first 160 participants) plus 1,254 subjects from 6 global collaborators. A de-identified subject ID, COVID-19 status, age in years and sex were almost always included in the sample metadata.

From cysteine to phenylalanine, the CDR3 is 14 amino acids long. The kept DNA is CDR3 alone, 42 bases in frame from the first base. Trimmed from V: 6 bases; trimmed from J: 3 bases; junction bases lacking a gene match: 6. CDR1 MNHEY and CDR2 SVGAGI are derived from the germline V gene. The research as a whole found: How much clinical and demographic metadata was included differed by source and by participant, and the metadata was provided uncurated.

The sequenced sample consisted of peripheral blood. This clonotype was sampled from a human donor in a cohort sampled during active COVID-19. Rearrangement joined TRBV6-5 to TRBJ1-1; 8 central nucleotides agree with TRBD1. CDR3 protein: CASRGGQGHTEAFF. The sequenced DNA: TGTGCCAGCAGGGGCGGACAGGGTCACACTGAAGCTTTCTTT.